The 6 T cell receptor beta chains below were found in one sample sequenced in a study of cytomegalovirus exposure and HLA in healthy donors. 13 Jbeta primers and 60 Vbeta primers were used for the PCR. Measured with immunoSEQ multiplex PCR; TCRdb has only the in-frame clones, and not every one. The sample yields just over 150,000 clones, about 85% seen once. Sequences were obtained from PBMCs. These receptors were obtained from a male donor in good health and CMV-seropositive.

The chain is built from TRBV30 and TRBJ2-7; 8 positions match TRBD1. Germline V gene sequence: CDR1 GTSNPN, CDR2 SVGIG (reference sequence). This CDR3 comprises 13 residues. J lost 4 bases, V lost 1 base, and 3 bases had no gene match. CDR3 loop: CAWSGTGWYEQYF. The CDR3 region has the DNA TGTGCCTGGAGTGGGACAGGGTGGTACGAGCAGTACTTC.

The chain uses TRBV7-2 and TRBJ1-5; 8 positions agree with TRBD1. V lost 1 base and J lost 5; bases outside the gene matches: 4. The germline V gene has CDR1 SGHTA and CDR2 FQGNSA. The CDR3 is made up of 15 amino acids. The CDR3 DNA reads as TGTGCCAGCAGCTTAGGCAGGGGGCGAGATCAGCCCCAGCATTTT. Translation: CASSLGRGRDQPQHF.

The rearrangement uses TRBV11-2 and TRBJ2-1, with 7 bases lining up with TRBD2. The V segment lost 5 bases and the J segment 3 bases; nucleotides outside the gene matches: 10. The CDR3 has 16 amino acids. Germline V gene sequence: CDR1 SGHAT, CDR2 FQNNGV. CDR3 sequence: CASSLRAGADYNEQFF. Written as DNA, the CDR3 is TGTGCCAGCAGCCTCAGGGCGGGAGCAGACTACAATGAGCAGTTCTTC.

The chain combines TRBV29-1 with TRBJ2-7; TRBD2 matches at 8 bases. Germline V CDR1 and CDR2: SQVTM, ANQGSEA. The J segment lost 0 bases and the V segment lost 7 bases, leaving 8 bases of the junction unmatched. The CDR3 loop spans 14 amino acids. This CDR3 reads CSATLAVSSYEQYF. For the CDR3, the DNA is TGCAGCGCAACACTAGCGGTTAGCTCCTACGAGCAGTACTTC.

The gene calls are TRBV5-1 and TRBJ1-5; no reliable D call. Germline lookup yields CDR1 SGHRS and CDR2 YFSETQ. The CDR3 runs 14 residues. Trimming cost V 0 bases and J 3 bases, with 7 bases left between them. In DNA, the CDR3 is TGCGCCAGCAGCTTGGGGACTTTCAATCAGCCCCAGCATTTT. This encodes CASSLGTFNQPQHF.

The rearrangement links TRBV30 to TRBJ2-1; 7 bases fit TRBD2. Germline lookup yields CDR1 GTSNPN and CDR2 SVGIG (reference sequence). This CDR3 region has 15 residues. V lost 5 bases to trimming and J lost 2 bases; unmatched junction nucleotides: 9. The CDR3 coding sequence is TGTGCCTGGGCCCCTGCGGGAGTGGCCTACAATGAGCAGTTCTTC. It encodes CAWAPAGVAYNEQFF.